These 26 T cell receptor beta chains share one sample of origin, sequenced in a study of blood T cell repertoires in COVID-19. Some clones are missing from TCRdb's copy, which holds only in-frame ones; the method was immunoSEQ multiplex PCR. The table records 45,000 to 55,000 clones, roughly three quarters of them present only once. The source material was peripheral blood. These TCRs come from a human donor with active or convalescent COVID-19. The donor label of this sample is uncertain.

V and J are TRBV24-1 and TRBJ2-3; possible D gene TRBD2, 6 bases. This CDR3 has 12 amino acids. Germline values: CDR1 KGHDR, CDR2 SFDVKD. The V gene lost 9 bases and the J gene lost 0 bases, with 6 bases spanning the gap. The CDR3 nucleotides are TGTGCCACCGGGACTAGCACAGATACGCAGTATTTT. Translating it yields CATGTSTDTQYF.

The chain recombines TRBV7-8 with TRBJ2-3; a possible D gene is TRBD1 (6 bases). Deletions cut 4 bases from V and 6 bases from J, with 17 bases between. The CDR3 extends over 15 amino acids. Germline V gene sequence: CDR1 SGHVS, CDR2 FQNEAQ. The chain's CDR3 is CASSSQGSKVDTQYF. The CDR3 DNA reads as TGTGCCAGCAGCTCACAGGGTAGTAAGGTTGATACGCAGTATTTT.

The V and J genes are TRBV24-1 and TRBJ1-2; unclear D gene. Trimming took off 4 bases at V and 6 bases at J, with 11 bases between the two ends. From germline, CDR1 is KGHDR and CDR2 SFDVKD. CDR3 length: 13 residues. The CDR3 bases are TGTGCCACCAGTGAGTCCAGGAACCATGGCTACACCTTC. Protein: CATSESRNHGYTF.

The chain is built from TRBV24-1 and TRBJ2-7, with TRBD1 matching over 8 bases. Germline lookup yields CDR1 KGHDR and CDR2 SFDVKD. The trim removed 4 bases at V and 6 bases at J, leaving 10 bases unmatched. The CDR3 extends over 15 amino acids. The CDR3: CATSDRGQGYREQYF. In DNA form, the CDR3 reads TGTGCCACCAGTGACCGAGGACAGGGCTACCGCGAGCAGTACTTC.

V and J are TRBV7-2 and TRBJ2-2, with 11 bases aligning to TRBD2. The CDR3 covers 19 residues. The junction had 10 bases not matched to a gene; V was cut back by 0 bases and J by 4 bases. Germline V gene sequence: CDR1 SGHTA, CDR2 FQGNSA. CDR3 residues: CASSLAPQGLAGTTGELFF. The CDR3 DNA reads TGTGCCAGCAGCTTAGCGCCTCAAGGACTAGCGGGTACCACCGGGGAGCTGTTTTTT.

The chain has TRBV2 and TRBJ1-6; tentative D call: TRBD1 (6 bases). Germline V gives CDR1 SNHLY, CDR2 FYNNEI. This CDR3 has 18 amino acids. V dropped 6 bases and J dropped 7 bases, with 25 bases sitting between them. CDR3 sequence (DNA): TGTGCCAGCAGGCCGCCCCCCGGAGGGGGGGGTGGGAATTCACCCCTCCACTTT. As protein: CASRPPPGGGGGNSPLHF.

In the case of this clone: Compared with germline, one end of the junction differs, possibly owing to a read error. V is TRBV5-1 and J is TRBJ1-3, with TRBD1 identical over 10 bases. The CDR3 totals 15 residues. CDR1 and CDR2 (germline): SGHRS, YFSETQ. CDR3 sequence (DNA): TGCGCCAGCACCGGGACAGGGGATCCTGGGAACACCATATATTTT. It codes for CASTGTGDPGNTIYF.

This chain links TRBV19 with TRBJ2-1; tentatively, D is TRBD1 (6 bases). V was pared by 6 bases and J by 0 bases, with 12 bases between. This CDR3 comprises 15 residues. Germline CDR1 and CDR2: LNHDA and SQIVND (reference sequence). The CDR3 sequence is CASSRGQLSYNEQFF. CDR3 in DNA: TGTGCCAGTAGCCGTGGACAGCTCTCCTACAATGAGCAGTTCTTC.

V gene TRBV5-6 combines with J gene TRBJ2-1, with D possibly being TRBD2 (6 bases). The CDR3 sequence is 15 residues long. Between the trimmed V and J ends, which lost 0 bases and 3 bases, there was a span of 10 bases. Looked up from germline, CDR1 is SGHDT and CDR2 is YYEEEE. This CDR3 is CASSLVSAGYNEQFF. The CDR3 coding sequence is TGTGCCAGCAGCTTGGTATCAGCGGGCTACAATGAGCAGTTCTTC.

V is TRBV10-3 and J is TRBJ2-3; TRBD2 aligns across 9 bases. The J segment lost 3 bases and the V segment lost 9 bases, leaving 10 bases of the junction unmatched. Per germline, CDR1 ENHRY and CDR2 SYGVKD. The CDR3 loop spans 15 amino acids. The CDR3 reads CAMSSRTSETDTQYF. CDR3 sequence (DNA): TGTGCCATGTCAAGCCGGACTAGCGAGACAGATACGCAGTATTTT.

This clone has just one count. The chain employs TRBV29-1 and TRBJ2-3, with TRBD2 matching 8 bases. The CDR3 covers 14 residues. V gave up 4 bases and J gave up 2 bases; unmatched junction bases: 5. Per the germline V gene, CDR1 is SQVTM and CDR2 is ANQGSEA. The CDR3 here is CSVVEREFTDTQYF. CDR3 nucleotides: TGCAGCGTTGTAGAGCGGGAGTTCACAGATACGCAGTATTTT.

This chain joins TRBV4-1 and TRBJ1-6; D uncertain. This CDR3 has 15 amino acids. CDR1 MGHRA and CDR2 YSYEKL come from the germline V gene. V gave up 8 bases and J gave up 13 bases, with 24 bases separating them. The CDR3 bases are TGCGCCAGCCGCCCAGGAGGTCGAGAGGCGCGGCCCCTCCACTTT. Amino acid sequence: CASRPGGREARPLHF.

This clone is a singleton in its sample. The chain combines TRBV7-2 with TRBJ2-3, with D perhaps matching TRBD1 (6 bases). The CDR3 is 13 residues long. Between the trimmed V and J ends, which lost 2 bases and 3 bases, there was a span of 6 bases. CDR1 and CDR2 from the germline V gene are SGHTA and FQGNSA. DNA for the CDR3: TGTGCCAGCAGCTTACAGGGGACAGATACGCAGTATTTT. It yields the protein CASSLQGTDTQYF.

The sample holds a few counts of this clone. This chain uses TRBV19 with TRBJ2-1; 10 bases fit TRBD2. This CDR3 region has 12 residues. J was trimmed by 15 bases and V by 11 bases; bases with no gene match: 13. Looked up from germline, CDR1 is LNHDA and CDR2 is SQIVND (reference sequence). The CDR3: CALKGSSGRLFF. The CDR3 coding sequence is TGTGCCCTCAAAGGGTCTAGCGGGAGACTGTTCTTC.

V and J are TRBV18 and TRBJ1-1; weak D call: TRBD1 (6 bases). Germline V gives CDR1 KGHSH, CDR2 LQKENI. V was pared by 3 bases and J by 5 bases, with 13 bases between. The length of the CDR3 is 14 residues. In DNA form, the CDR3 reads TGTGCCAGCTCACCTCAGGGGAGAGGAACTGAAGCTTTCTTT. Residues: CASSPQGRGTEAFF.

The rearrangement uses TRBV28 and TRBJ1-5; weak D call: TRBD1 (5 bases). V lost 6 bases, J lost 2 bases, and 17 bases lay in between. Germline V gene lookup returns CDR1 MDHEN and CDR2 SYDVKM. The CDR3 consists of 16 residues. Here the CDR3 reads CASSRIRAAGNQPQHF. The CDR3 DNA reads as TGTGCCAGCAGCCGGATCAGGGCCGCGGGCAATCAGCCCCAGCATTTT. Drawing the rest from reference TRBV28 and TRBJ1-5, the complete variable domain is DVKVTQSSRYLVKRTGEKVFLECVQDMDHENMFWYRQDPGLGLRLIYFSYDVKMKEKGDIPEGYSVSREKKERFSLILESASTNQTSMYLCASSRIRAAGNQPQHFGDGTRLSIL.

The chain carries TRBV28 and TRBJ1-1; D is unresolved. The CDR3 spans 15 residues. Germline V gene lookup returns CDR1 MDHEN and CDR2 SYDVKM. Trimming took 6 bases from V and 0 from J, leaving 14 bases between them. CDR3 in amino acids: CASSPGNLMNTEAFF. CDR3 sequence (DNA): TGTGCCAGCAGCCCCGGGAACCTTATGAACACTGAAGCTTTCTTT.

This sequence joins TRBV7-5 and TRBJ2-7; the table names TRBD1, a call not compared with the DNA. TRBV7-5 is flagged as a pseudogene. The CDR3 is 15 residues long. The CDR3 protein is CVRSSPGQGEGEQYF. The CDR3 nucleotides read TGTGTCAGAAGCTCCCCGGGACAGGGTGAGGGCGAGCAGTACTTC.

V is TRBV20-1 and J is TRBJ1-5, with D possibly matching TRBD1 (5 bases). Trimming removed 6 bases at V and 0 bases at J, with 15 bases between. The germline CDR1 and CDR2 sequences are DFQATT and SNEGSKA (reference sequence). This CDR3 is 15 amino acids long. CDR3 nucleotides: TGCAGTGCAAGTAAAGACACAGGTAGCAATCAGCCCCAGCATTTT. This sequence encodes CSASKDTGSNQPQHF.

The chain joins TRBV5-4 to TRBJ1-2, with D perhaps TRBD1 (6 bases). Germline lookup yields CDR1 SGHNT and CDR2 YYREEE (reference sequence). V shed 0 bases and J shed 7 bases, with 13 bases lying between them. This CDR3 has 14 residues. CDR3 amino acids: CASSLGRTASGYTF. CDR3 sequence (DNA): TGTGCCAGCAGCTTGGGTCGGACAGCTTCTGGCTACACCTTC.

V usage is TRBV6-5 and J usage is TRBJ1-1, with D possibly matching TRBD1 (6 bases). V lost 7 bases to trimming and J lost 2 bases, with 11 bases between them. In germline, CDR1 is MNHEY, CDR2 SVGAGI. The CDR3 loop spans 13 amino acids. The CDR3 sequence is CASNLQGNTEAFF. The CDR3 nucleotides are TGTGCCAGCAACTTACAGGGAAACACTGAAGCTTTCTTT.

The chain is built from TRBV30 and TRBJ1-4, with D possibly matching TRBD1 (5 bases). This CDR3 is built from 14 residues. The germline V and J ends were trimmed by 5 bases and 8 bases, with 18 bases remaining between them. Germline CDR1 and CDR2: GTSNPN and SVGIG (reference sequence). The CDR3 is CAWGPRGLQEKLFF. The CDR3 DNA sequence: TGTGCCTGGGGACCGCGGGGGTTGCAGGAAAAACTGTTTTTT.

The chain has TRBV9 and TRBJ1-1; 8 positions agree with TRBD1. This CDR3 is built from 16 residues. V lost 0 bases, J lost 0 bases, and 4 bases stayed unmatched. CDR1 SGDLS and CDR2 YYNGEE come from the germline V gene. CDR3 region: CASSVGPGGLNTEAFF. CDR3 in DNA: TGTGCCAGCAGCGTAGGGCCAGGGGGCTTGAACACTGAAGCTTTCTTT.

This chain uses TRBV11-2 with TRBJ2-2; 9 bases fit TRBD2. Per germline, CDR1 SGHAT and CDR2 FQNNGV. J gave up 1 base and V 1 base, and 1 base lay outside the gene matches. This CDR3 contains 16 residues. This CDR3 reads CASSLASGVNTGELFF. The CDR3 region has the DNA TGTGCCAGCAGCTTAGCTAGCGGGGTGAACACCGGGGAGCTGTTTTTT.

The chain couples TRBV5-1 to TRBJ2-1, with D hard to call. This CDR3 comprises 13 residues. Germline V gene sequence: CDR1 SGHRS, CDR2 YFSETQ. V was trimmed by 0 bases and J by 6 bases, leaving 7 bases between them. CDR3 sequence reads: CASSLGEFNEQFF. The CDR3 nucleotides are TGCGCCAGCAGCTTGGGTGAGTTCAATGAGCAGTTCTTC. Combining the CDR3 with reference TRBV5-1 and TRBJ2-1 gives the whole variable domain KAGVTQTPRYLIKTRGQQVTLSCSPISGHRSVSWYQQTPGQGLQFLFEYFSETQRNKGNFPGRFSGRQFSNSRSEMNVSTLELGDSALYLCASSLGEFNEQFFGPGTRLTVL.

CDR3 in DNA: TGCGCCAGCAGCTTAGGGCCCCAGGGGGCTAATGAAAAACTGTTTTTT. It specifies CASSLGPQGANEKLFF. The V and J genes are TRBV5-1 and TRBJ1-4; 7 bases agree with TRBD1. This CDR3 is 16 amino acids long. Germline trimming cut 2 bases from V and 3 bases from J; bases unmatched to any gene: 7. Germline V gene data show CDR1 as SGHRS and CDR2 as YFSETQ.